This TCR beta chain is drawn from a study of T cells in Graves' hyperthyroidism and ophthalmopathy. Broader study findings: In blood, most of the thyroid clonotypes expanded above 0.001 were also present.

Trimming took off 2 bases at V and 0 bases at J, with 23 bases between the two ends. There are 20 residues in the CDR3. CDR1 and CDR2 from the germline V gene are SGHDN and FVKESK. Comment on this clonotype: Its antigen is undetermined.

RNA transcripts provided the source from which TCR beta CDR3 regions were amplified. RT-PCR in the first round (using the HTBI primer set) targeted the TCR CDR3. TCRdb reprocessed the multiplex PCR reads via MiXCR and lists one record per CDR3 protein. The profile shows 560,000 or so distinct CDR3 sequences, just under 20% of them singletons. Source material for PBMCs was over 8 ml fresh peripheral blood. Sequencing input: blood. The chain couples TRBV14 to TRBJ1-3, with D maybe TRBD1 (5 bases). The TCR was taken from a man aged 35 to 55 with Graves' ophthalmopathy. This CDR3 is CASSQFASSGIGSSGNTIYF. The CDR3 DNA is TGTGCCAGCAGCCAATTTGCCTCGTCAGGGATCGGATCCTCTGGAAACACCATATATTTT.